The count of the clone carrying this T cell receptor (beta chain) is one. PCR employed 60 Vbeta and 13 Jbeta primers. The assay was immunoSEQ multiplex PCR, and TCRdb's table has in-frame clones only and misses some. The sample carries approximately 220,000 clones, 60% to 80% recorded once. The V gene's germline CDR1 is SGHRS and CDR2 YFSETQ. CDR3 size: 12 residues. With 4 bases clipped from V and 8 bases from J, the junction kept 5 bases outside the gene matches. This record comes from a study of cytomegalovirus exposure and HLA in healthy donors. The chain carries TRBV5-1 and TRBJ1-2; 7 nucleotides agree with TRBD1. The sample was PBMCs. This sequence originates from a male donor in good health and CMV-seronegative. CDR3 sequence reads: CASSVDREGYTF. For the CDR3, the DNA is TGCGCCAGCAGCGTCGACAGGGAGGGCTACACCTTC.